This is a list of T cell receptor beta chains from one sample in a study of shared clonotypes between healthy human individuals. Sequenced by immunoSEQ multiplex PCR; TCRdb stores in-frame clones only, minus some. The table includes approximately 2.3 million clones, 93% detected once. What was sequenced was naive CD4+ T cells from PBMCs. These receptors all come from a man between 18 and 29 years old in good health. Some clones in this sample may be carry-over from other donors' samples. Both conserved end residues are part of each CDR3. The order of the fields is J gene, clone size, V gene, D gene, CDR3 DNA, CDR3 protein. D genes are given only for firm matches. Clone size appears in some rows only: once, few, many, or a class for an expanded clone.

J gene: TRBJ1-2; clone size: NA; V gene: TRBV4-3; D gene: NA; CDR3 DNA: TGCGCCAGCAGCCAAGGGCAGGGCGGTAACTATGGCTACACCTTC; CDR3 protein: CASSQGQGGNYGYTF
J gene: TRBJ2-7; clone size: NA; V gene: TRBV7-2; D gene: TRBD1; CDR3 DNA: TGTGCCAGCAGCCCGGACAGGGGGCGAACCTACGAGCAGTACTTC; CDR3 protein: CASSPDRGRTYEQYF
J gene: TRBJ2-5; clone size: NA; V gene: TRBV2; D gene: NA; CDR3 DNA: TGTGCCAGCAGTGAATATGGGGGCGGGGAGACCCAGTACTTC; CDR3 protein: CASSEYGGGETQYF
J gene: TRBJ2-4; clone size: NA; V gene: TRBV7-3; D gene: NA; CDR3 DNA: TGTGCCAGCAGCTCCCGGGGCGGAAACATTCAGTACTTC; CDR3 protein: CASSSRGGNIQYF
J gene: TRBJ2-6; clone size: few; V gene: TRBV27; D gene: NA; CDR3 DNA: TGTGCCAGCAGTCTCTCTGGCGGGGCCAACGTCCTGACTTTC; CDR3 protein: CASSLSGGANVLTF
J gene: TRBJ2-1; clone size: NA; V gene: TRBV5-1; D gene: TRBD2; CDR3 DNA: TGCGCCAGCAGCGGACTAGCGGGAGCCAATGAGCAGTTCTTC; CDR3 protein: CASSGLAGANEQFF
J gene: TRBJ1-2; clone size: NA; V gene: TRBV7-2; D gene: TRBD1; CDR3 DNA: TGTGCCAGCAGCTTATGGACAGGGGGATATGGCTACACCTTC; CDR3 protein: CASSLWTGGYGYTF
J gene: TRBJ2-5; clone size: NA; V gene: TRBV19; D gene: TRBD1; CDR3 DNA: TGTGCCAGTAGTATTCCGACAGGGTATAACGGAGAGACCCAGTACTTC; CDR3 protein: CASSIPTGYNGETQYF
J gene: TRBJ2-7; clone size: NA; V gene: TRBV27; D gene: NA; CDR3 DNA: TGTGCCAGCAGTTTCGGGAGTTTTGACGAGCAGTACTTC; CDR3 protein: CASSFGSFDEQYF
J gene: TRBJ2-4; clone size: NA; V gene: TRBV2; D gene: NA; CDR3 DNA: TGTGCCAGCAGTGAGGGGCTGGGGGACATTCAGTACTTC; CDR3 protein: CASSEGLGDIQYF
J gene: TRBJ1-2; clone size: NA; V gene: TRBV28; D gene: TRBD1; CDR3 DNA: TGTGCCAGCAGTCGACGGGACAGGATCTATGGCTACACCTTC; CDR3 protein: CASSRRDRIYGYTF
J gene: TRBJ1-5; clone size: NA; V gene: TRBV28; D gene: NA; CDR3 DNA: TGTGCCAGCAGTTTAATAGGTTTGTATCAGCCCCAGCATTTT; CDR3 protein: CASSLIGLYQPQHF
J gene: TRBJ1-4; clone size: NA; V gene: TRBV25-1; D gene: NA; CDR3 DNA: TGTGCCAGCAGTGAGCCCGGCCTTAGCGGGGAAAAACTGTTTTTT; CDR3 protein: CASSEPGLSGEKLFF
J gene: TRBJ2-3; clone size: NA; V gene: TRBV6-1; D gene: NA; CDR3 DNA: TGTGCCAGCAGTGCCCCACCCCTCACAGATACGCAGTATTTT; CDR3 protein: CASSAPPLTDTQYF
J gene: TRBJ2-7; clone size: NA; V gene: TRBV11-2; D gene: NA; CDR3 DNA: TGTGCCAGCGGTGGTGGGAGGCAATCCTACGAGCAGTACTTC; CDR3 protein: CASGGGRQSYEQYF
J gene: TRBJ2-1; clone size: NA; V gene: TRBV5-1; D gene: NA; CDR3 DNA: TGCGCCAGCAGCTGGACGGACTCCAACTACAATGAGCAGTTCTTC; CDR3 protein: CASSWTDSNYNEQFF
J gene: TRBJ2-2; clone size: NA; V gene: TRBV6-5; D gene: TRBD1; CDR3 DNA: TGTGCCAGCAGATCAGACAGGGCGAACACCGGGGAGCTGTTTTTT; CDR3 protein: CASRSDRANTGELFF
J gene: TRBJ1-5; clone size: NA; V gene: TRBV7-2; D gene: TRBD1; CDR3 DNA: TGTGCCAGCAGCTACTCCGGGACAGGGACTTATCAGCCCCAGCATTTT; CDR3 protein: CASSYSGTGTYQPQHF
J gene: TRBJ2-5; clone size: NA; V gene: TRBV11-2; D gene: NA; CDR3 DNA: TGTGCCAGCAGCTCCTCCCGGGGGGCTATGACCCAGTACTTC; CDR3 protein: CASSSSRGAMTQYF
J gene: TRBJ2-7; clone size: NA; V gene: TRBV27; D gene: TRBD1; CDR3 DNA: TGTGCCAGCAGGCGTAGGCCCGGGACAGGGGGGCTCTACGAGCAGTACTTC; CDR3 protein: CASRRRPGTGGLYEQYF
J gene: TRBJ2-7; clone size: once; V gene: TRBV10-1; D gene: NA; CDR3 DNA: TGCGCCAGCAGTGATTCCGGAAAGGCCTACGAGCAGTACTTC; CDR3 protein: CASSDSGKAYEQYF
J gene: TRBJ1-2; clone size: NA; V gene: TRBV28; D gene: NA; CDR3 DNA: TGTGCCAGCAGTTGGAGGGTAACTCTCTATGGCTACACCTTC; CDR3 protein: CASSWRVTLYGYTF
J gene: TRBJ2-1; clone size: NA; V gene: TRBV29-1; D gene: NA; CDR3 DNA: TGCAGCGGCCGGGGGGTCTCGTACAGGGGCAATGAGCAGTTCTTC; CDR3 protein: CSGRGVSYRGNEQFF
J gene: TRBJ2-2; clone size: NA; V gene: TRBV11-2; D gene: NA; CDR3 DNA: TGTGCCAGCAGGAGAGACCCCGTCACCGGGGAGCTGTTTTTT; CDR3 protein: CASRRDPVTGELFF
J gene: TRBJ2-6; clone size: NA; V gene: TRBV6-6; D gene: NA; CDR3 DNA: TGTGCCAGCAAGCCCTCTGGGGCCAACGTCCTGACTTTC; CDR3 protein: CASKPSGANVLTF
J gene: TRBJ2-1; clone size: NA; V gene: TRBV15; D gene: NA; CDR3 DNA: TGTGCCACCAGCAGAGCTGGCAGCTCCTACAATGAGCAGTTCTTC; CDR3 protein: CATSRAGSSYNEQFF
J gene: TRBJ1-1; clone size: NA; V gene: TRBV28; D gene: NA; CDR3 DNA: TGTGCCAGCAGTGACAGAGTTGGAACTGAAGCTTTCTTT; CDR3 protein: CASSDRVGTEAFF
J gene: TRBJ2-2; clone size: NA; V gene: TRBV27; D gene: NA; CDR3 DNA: TGTGCCAGCAGTCTGTACAGGGCAAACACCGGGGAGCTGTTTTTT; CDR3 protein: CASSLYRANTGELFF
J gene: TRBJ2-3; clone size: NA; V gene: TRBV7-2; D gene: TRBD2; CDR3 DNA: TGTGCCAGCAGCTTAGAGGTTCTAGCGGGAGGCACAGATACGCAGTATTTT; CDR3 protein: CASSLEVLAGGTDTQYF
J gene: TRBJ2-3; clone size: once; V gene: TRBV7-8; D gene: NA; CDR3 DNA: TGTGCCAGCAGCTTGTCTTTGGGAGATACGCAGTATTTT; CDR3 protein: CASSLSLGDTQYF
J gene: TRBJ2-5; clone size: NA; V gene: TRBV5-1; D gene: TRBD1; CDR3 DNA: TGCGCCAGCAGCTCCGGGGACAGGGAAGCCCAGTACTTC; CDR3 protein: CASSSGDREAQYF
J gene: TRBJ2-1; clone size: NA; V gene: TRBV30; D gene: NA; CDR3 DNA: TGTGCCTGGACGGGCGGTACAGGGAGTGGTTTCAATGAGCAGTTCTTC; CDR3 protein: CAWTGGTGSGFNEQFF
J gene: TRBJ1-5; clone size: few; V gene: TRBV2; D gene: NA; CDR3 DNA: TGTGCCAGCAGTCCCAACGACAGAAGCAATCAGCCCCAGCATTTT; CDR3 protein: CASSPNDRSNQPQHF
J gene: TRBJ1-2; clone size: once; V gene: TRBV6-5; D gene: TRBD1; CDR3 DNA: TGTGCCAGCAGTCTAAACAGGGGATCGGTTGGCTACACCTTC; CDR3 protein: CASSLNRGSVGYTF
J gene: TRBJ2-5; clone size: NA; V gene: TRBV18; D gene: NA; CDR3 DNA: TGTGCCAGCTCACCGGAGACCCTTGGTGGAGAGACCCAGTACTTC; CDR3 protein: CASSPETLGGETQYF
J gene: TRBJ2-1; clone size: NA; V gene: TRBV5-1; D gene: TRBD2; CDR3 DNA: TGCGCCAGCAGCGAAGGGGTAGCGGGAGGTTGGGTGAATGAGCAGTTCTTC; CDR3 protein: CASSEGVAGGWVNEQFF
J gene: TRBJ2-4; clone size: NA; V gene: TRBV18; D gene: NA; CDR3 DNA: TGTGCCAGCTCACCTCCCGTACCGGGTGACATTCAGTACTTC; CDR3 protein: CASSPPVPGDIQYF
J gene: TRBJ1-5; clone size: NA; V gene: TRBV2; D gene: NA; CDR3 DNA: TGTGCCAGCAGTAAAGTAGAGGGGGGTCAGCCCCAGCATTTT; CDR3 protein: CASSKVEGGQPQHF
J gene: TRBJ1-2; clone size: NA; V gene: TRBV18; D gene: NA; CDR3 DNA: TGTGCCAGCTCACCACCGGGGGGCGACTACACCTTC; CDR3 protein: CASSPPGGDYTF
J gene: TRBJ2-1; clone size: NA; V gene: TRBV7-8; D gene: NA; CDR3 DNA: TGTGCCACGCAGGGGCGAGTACCTATTGGTCCGTTCTTC; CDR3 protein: CATQGRVPIGPFF
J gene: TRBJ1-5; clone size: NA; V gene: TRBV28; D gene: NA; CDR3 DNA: TGTGCCAGCAGTTTGGCGGGTCAGCCCCAGCATTTT; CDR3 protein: CASSLAGQPQHF
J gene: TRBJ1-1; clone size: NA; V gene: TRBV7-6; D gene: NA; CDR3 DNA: TGTGCCAGCAGCTTAGCTCCGGCCACTCCAGCTTTCTTT; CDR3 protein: CASSLAPATPAFF
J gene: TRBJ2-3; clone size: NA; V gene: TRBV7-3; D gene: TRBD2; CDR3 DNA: TGTGCCAGCAGCTTATCACCTAGCGGGAGTTATCAAGATACGCAGTATTTT; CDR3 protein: CASSLSPSGSYQDTQYF
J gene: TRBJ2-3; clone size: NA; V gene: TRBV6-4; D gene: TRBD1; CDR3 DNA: TGTGCCAGCAGTACAACCACAGGGGGCGCATCAGATACGCAGTATTTT; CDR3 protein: CASSTTTGGASDTQYF
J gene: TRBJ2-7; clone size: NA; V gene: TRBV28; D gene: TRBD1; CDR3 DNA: TGTGCCAGCAGTGGAACCCGGACAGGGACCGCCTACGAGCAGTACTTC; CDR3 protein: CASSGTRTGTAYEQYF
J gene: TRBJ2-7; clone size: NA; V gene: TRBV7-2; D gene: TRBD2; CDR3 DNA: TGTGCCAGCAGCTTAGCGCGGGGGACCTACGAGCAGTACTTC; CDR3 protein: CASSLARGTYEQYF
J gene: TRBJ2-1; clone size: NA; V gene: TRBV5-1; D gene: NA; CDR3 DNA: TGCGCCAGCAGCTTTTGGGGCGGCTCCCGTCTCAATGAGCAGTTCTTC; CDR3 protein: CASSFWGGSRLNEQFF